This TCR beta chain emerged from a study of T cell clonality in common variable immunodeficiency. Whole-study findings and limits: In common variable immunodeficiency, TCR beta chains reportedly carried fewer deletions and N-nucleotide insertions. Links between repertoire features and CVID complications were heterogeneity-limited.

Looked up from germline, CDR1 is KGHSH and CDR2 is LQKENI. There are 11 residues in the CDR3. V gave up 6 bases and J gave up 2 bases, with 3 bases separating them. Sequencing input was equivalent genomic DNA from CVID and controls. Profiling relied on immunoSEQ multiplex PCR, and the TCRdb table lists in-frame clones only, not all of them. The specimen has roughly 29,000 clones, none found just once. At least ten counts were recorded for this clone. What it binds is not known. The read terminates 3 residues before the CDR3 end, so the remaining end is supplied by the germline J gene. The chain joins TRBV18 to TRBJ2-3; D is ambiguous. The TCR originated in a person aged 18 to 75 in good health. The sequenced material came from peripheral blood mononuclear cells. The part of the CDR3 DNA that was read is TGTGCCAGCTCCTACACAGATACG. It encodes CASSYTDT. The entire CDR3 protein is CASSYTDTQYF.